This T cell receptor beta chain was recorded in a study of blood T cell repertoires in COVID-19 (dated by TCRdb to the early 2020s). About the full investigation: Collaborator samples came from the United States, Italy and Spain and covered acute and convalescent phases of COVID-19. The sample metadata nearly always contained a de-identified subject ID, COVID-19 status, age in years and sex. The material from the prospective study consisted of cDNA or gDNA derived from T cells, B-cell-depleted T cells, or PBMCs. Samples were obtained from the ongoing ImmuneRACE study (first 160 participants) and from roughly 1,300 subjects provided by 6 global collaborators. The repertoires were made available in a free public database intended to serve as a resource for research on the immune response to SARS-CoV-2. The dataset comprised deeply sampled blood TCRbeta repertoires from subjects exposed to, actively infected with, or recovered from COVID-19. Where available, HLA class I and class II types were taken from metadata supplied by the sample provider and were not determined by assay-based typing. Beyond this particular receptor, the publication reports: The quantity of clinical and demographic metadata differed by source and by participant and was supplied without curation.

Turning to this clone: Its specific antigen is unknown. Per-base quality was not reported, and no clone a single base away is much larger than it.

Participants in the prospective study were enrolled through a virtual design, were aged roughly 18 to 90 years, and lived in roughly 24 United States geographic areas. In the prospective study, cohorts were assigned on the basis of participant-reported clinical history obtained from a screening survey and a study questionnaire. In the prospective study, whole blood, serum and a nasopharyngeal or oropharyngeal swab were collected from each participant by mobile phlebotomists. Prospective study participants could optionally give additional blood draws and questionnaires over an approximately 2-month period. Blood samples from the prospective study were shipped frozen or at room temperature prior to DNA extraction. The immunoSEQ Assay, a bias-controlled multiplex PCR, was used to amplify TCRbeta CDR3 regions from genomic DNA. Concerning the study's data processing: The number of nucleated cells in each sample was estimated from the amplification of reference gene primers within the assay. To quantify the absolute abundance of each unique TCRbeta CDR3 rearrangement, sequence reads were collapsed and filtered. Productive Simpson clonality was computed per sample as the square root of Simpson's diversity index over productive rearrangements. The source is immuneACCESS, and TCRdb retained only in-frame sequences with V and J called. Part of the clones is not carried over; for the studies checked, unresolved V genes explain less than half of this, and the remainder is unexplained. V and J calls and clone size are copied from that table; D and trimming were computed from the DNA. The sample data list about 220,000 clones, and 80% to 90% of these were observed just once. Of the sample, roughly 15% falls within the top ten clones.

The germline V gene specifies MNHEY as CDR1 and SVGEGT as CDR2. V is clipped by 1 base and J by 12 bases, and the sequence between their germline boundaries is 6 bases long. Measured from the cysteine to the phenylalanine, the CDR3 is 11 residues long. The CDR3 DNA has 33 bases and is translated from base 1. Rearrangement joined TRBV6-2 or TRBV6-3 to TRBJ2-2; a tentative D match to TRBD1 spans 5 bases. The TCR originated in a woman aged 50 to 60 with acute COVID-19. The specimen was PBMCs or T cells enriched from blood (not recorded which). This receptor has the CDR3 CASSYLGQLFF. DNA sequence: TGTGCCAGCAGTTACTTGGGGCAGCTGTTTTTT.